The present T cell receptor beta chain was sequenced within a study of T cells in women clearing cervical HPV infection. Comment on this clone: What it binds is unknown. The CDR3 end falls 3 residues outside the read, so it is completed with the germline J gene.

The length of the CDR3 is 13 residues. Trimming pared 3 bases from V and 9 bases from J, leaving 12 bases between. CDR1 and CDR2 from the germline V gene are DFQATT and SNEGSKA (reference sequence). TCRdb keeps only in-frame clones here, not all; method: immunoSEQ multiplex PCR. Its clone listing holds about 40,000 clones. Overall study results and limits: Repertoire richness, not evenness, was significantly elevated in CIN3+ cases versus controls.

The chain couples TRBV20-1 to TRBJ1-6, with a possible D match to TRBD1 (5 bases). This TCR was sampled from a woman aged 18 to 75 with a cervical HPV16 infection that either progressed to CIN3+ or cleared (not recorded which). Sequencing input: blood buffy coat. The chain's CDR3 is CSASSGGGSPLHF. CDR3 bases read: TGCAGTGCTAGTTCCGGGGGAGGTTCACCC.